This TCR beta chain is drawn from a study of metastatic and nonmetastatic thyroid tumors. Study-level information: Malignant thyroid and benign thyroid patients provided blood and tumor or nodule tissue whose repertoires were compared.

This clone has a count of ten or more. Its specificity is unknown. In the original workflow: A classifier for distant metastasis in papillary thyroid cancer was constructed using CDR3 differences observed across clinicopathological groups. TCRdb re-called the PCR reads through MiXCR. The V and J calls come from TCRdb's annotation, not from the publication. The sample holds approximately 24,000 clones, around 21% seen once. Findings and caveats of the study: For both blood and tumor, malignant thyroid tumors reportedly showed significantly higher TCR beta diversity than benign nodules did.

No patient received treatment before thyroid surgery. The sequence derives from a male donor with papillary thyroid cancer or a benign thyroid nodule (not recorded which). Some clones in this sample may be carry-over from other donors' samples. The sample consisted of blood.

CDR3 in DNA: TGTGCCAGCAGCAATCACATACAGGGGGACGCCTACGAGCAGTACTTC. Residues: CASSNHIQGDAYEQYF. This chain links TRBV7-6 with TRBJ2-7, with 8 bases aligning to TRBD1. Germline V gene sequence: CDR1 SGHVS, CDR2 FNYEAQ. There are 16 residues in the CDR3. The J segment lost 2 bases and the V segment lost 5 bases, leaving 11 bases of the junction unmatched.